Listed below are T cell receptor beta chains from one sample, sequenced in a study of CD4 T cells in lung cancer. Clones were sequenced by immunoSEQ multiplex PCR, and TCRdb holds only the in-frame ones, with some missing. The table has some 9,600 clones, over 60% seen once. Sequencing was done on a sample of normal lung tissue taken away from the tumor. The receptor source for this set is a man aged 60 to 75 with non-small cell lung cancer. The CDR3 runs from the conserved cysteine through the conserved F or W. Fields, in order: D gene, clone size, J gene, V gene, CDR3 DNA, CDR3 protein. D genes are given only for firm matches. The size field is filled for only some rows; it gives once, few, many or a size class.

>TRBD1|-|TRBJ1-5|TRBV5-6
TGTGCCAGCAGCCTTGGGACAGGGGATAGCAATCAGCCCCAGCATTTT
CASSLGTGDSNQPQHF
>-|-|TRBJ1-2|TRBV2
TGTGCCAACACACGGGGGGGTGAGGACTATGGCTACACCTTC
CANTRGGEDYGYTF
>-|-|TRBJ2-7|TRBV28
TGTGCCAGCAGTATCCCCGATTACTTTCCCTACGAGCAGTACTTC
CASSIPDYFPYEQYF
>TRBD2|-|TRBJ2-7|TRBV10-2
TGCGCCAGCAGTGGGCCCACTAGCGGGAGGACCTCTTCCTACGAGCAGTACTTC
CASSGPTSGRTSSYEQYF
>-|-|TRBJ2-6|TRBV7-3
TGTGCCAGCAGCTTGGGCCCCGGCTCTGGGGCCAACGTCCTGACTTTC
CASSLGPGSGANVLTF
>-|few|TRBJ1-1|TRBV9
TGTGCCAGCAGCATCGGGATAGGGTGGGAAACTGAAGCTTTCTTT
CASSIGIGWETEAFF
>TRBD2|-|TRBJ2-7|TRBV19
TGTGCCAGTAGTTTCGCCGGGACTAGCGGGAGGGACGAGCAGTACTTC
CASSFAGTSGRDEQYF
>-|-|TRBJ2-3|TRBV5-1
TGCGCCAGCAGCTCCTGGGGGCTTCCCACAGATACGCAGTATTTT
CASSSWGLPTDTQYF
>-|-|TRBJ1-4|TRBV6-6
TGTGCCAGCACCCGAGGGAGGGATGAAAAACTGTTTTTT
CASTRGRDEKLFF
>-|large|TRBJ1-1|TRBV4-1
TGCGCCAGCAGCCAAGAGGGGGCGCAGGGTCAGATGAACACTGAAGCTTTCTTT
CASSQEGAQGQMNTEAFF
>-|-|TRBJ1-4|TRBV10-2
TGCGCCAGCAGGAAACAGGGATCAGCTAATGAAAAACTGTTTTTT
CASRKQGSANEKLFF
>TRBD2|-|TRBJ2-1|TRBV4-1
TGCGCCAGCAGCCAAGGTGTAGCGGGGGCCAACAATGAGCAGTTCTTC
CASSQGVAGANNEQFF
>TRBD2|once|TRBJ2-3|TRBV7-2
TGTGCCAGCAGACCCTGGACTAGCGGGATCACAGATACGCAGTATTTT
CASRPWTSGITDTQYF
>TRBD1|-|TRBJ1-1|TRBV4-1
TGCGCCAGCAGCCAAGGGGGGGACAGGGCCACTGAAGCTTTCTTT
CASSQGGDRATEAFF
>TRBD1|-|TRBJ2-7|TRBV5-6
TGTGCCAGCAGCTGGGGGACAGTTAACGAGCAGTACTTC
CASSWGTVNEQYF
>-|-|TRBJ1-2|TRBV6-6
TGTGCCAGCAGCCTACTCGAAGTTTTTGGTGGCTACACCTTC
CASSLLEVFGGYTF
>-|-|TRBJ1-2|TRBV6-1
TGTGCCAGCACCATTCAGGACTATGGCTACACCTTC
CASTIQDYGYTF
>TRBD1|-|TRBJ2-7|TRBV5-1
TGCGCCAGCAGCTTGTCCCCGGGACAGCGGATTGAGCAGTACTTC
CASSLSPGQRIEQYF
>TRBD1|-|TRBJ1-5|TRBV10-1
TGCGCCAGCAGTGAACAGGTGCCCCGACAGGGGGCGAGGCAGCCCCAGCATTTT
CASSEQVPRQGARQPQHF
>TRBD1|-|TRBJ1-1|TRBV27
TGTGCCAGCAGCTCGGACAGGGCTGAAGCTTTCTTT
CASSSDRAEAFF
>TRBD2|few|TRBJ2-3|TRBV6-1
TGTGCCAGCAGTGAACTAGCGGGAGCAGATACGCAGTATTTT
CASSELAGADTQYF
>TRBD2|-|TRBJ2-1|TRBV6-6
TGTGCCAGCAATGTAGCGGGAGGGCCCAATGAGCAGTTCTTC
CASNVAGGPNEQFF
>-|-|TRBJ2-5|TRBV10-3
TGTGCCACACGGGACAACCAAGAGACCCAGTACTTC
CATRDNQETQYF
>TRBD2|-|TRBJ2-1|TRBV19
TGTGCCAGTACCTTGGGACTAAGCGCGAACAATGAGCAGTTCTTC
CASTLGLSANNEQFF
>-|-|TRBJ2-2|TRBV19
TGTGCCAGTAGTGGCCGGGACTCTCACACCGGGGAGCTGTTTTTT
CASSGRDSHTGELFF
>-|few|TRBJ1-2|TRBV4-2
TGTGCCAGCAGCCAAGATGTAACGGGAGTTGGATACACCTTC
CASSQDVTGVGYTF
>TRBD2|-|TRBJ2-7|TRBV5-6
TGTGCCAGCAGGAAAGCGGGAGGGCCCTACGAGCAGTACTTC
CASRKAGGPYEQYF
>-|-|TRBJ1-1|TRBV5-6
TGTGCCAGCAGCCTGATGGACAGCGGTGACAGACCTTTCTTT
CASSLMDSGDRPFF
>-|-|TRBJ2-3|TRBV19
TGTGCCACCAGGGGTAGCCTCACAGATACGCAGTATTTT
CATRGSLTDTQYF
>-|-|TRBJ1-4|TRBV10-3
TGTGCCATCAGTGAAAGGGGGACTAATGAAAAACTGTTTTTT
CAISERGTNEKLFF
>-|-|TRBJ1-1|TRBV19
TGTGCCAGTAGTCCCCCAGCGGGGGTTGAAGCTTTCTTT
CASSPPAGVEAFF
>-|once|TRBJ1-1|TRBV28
TGTGCCAGCAGTTACCGAGGTACAGGGATGAACACTGAAGCTTTCTTT
CASSYRGTGMNTEAFF
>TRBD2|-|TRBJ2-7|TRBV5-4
TGTGCCAGCAGCGCCTCAACTAGCGGGAGTGCGCAGTACTTC
CASSASTSGSAQYF
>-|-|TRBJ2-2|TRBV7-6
TGTGCCAGCAGCTTACAAAGGGGAAGCGGGGAGCTGTTTTTT
CASSLQRGSGELFF
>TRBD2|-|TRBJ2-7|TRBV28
TGTGCCACGCACCTTGGCTCCGGGGGGGGAGAGCAGTACTTC
CATHLGSGGGEQYF
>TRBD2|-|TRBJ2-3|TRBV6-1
TGTGCCAGCAGAAGGAGGCTAGCGGGAGTGGATACGCAGTATTTT
CASRRRLAGVDTQYF
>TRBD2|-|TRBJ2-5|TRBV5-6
TGTGCCAGCAGCTCGCGACTAGCGGGAGAGACCCAGTACTTC
CASSSRLAGETQYF
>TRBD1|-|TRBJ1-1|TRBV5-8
TGTGCCAGCAGCGTTAACAGGGGCTCTGAAGCTTTCTTT
CASSVNRGSEAFF
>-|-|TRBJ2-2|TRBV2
TGTGCCAGCAGTGACGAGCGGGCGGACACCGGGGAGCTGTTTTTT
CASSDERADTGELFF
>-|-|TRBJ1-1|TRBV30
TGTGCCTGGAGTGTTTGGGGGGGGATGAACACTGAAGCTTTCTTT
CAWSVWGGMNTEAFF
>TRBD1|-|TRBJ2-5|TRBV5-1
TGCGCCAGCAGTCGTGGTCTGGGACAGGGTTTTAAAGAGACCCAGTACTTC
CASSRGLGQGFKETQYF
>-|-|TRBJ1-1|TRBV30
TGTGCCTGGAGTGTACTCCGAGACACTGAAGCTTTCTTT
CAWSVLRDTEAFF
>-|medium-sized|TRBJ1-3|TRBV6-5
TGTGCCAGCAGCCCACATACCTTTGAAAACACCATATATTTT
CASSPHTFENTIYF
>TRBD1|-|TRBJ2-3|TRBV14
TGTGCCAGCAGCCAACAGGGGGCTAGCACAGATACGCAGTATTTT
CASSQQGASTDTQYF